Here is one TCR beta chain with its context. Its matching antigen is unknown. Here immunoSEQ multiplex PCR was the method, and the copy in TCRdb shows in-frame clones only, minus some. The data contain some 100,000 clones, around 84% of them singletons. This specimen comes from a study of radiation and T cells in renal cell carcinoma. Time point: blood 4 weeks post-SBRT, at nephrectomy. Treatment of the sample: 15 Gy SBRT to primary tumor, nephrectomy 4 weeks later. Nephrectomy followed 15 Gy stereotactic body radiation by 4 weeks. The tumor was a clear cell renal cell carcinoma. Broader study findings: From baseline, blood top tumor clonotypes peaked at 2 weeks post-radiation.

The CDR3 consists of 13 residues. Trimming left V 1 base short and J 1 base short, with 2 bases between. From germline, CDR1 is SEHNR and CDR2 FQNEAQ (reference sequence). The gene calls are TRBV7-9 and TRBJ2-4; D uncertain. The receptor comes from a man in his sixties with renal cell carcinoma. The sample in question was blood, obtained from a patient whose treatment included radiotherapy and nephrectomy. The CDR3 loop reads CASSLGAKNIQYF. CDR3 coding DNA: TGTGCCAGCAGCTTAGGTGCCAAAAACATTCAGTACTTC.